These 25 T cell receptor beta chains were all obtained from the same sample, sequenced in a study of blood T cell repertoires in COVID-19. The repertoire was sequenced with immunoSEQ multiplex PCR; TCRdb's copy has only in-frame clones and lacks some. The sample contains about 440,000 clones, roughly 89% of which appear only once. Sequenced material: peripheral blood. The receptors stem from a woman in her thirties with acute or convalescent COVID-19.

The sample holds one count of this clone. This sequence joins TRBV2 and TRBJ2-3; 7 bases fit TRBD1. After removal of 7 bases from V and 1 base from J, the junction contained 17 bases not matched to a gene. This CDR3 has 18 amino acids. Germline V CDR1 and CDR2: SNHLY, FYNNEI. The CDR3 coding sequence is TGTGCCAGCAACCGAGTGGCGATAACAGGGGTGGGCACAGATACGCAGTATTTT. The encoded protein is CASNRVAITGVGTDTQYF. Full variable domain (missing parts from reference TRBV2 and TRBJ2-3): EPEVTQTPSHQVTQMGQEVILRCVPISNHLYFYWYRQILGQKVEFLVSFYNNEISEKSEIFDDQFSVERPDGSNFTLKIRSTKLEDSAMYFCASNRVAITGVGTDTQYFGPGTRLTVL.

This chain links TRBV19 with TRBJ1-5, with D maybe TRBD1 (5 bases). CDR1 and CDR2 from the germline V gene are LNHDA and SQIVND (reference sequence). This CDR3 region has 14 residues. Deletions cut 3 bases from V and 3 bases from J, with 9 bases between. The CDR3 is CASSIFRDNQPQHF. CDR3 DNA: TGTGCCAGTAGTATCTTCAGGGACAATCAGCCCCAGCATTTT.

The table lists this clone with a few counts. This chain joins TRBV3-1 (or the pseudogene TRBV3-2) and TRBJ1-1; 7 bases match TRBD1. J was trimmed by 7 bases and V by 3 bases; bases with no gene match: 5. Germline assignment: CDR1 LGHDT and CDR2 YNNKEL (reference sequence). The CDR3 is made up of 13 amino acids. This CDR3 is CASSHGTADEAFF. CDR3 DNA: TGTGCCAGCAGCCACGGGACAGCCGATGAAGCTTTCTTT.

The genes are TRBV29-1 and TRBJ2-1, with a weak D call TRBD1 (5 bases). Trimming took off 6 bases at V and 1 base at J, with 10 bases between the two ends. CDR1 is SQVTM and CDR2 is ANQGSEA in the germline V gene. This CDR3 is built from 13 residues. The CDR3 nucleotides read TGCAGCGTACGGACATTTTCCTACAATGAGCAGTTCTTC. It translates to CSVRTFSYNEQFF.

The chain joins TRBV9 to TRBJ1-6; D gene unclear. This CDR3 region has 14 residues. Germline values: CDR1 SGDLS, CDR2 YYNGEE. V lost 0 bases and J 10 bases, leaving 11 bases between the germline ends. The CDR3 spells CASSVVSGNSPLHF. The CDR3 nucleotides are TGTGCCAGCAGCGTAGTGTCGGGGAACTCACCCCTCCACTTT.

The CDR3 protein is CASSLAHRGGGAFF. For the CDR3, the DNA is TGTGCCAGCAGCTTAGCCCACAGGGGTGGGGGAGCTTTCTTT. The V and J genes are TRBV11-2 and TRBJ1-1; TRBD1 matches at 7 bases. CDR1 is SGHAT, CDR2 FQNNGV, per germline. This CDR3 spans 14 amino acids. V gave up 1 base and J gave up 10 bases; unmatched junction bases: 9.

A note on this clone: This sample also contains other DNA sequences that code for the same CDR3. The CDR3: CAWSVQGGQPQHF. The DNA for the CDR3 is TGTGCCTGGAGTGTTCAGGGGGGTCAGCCCCAGCATTTT. This rearrangement joins TRBV30 to TRBJ1-5, with TRBD1 matching 7 bases. Germline CDR1 reads GTSNPN; CDR2 reads SVGIG (reference sequence). CDR3 length equals 13 residues. V lost 0 bases and J lost 6; bases outside the gene matches: 2. The variable domain in full, with the rest retrieved from reference TRBV30 and TRBJ1-5, is SQTIHQWPATLVQPVGSPLSLECTVEGTSNPNLYWYRQAAGRGLQLLFYSVGIGQISSEVPQNLSASRPQDRQFILSSKKLLLSDSGFYLCAWSVQGGQPQHFGDGTRLSIL.

The chain links TRBV24-1 to TRBJ1-1; 9 nucleotides match TRBD1. There are 14 residues in the CDR3. Trimming removed 4 bases from V and 7 bases from J; junction bases left unmatched: 6. Germline CDR1 and CDR2: KGHDR and SFDVKD. CDR3 loop: CATSDSGQGLEAFF. In DNA, the CDR3 is TGTGCCACCAGTGACTCGGGACAGGGTCTTGAAGCTTTCTTT.

The rearrangement uses TRBV27 and TRBJ1-2; D ambiguous. V dropped 8 bases and J dropped 6 bases, with 16 bases sitting between them. In germline, CDR1 is MNHEY, CDR2 SMNVEV (reference sequence). The CDR3 is 13 amino acids. CDR3 region: CASSDAGAHGYTF. The CDR3 bases are TGTGCCAGCTCTGACGCGGGAGCTCATGGCTACACCTTC.

The chain joins TRBV2 to TRBJ1-1; 9 nucleotides match TRBD1. J gave up 1 base and V 4 bases, and 7 bases lay outside the gene matches. Germline CDR1 and CDR2: SNHLY and FYNNEI. This CDR3 has 16 amino acids. CDR3 in DNA: TGTGCCAGCAGTGGGGACAGGGATGTTAGGAACACTGAAGCTTTCTTT. Translation gives CASSGDRDVRNTEAFF.

In regard to this clone: The junction departs from the called germline gene at one end, perhaps through a read error. CDR3 loop: CASSNSDSDNEQFF. CDR3 coding DNA: TGTGCCAGCAGTAACTCGGACAGCGACAATGAGCAGTTCTTC. The chain joins TRBV6-5 to TRBJ2-1; weak D call: TRBD1 (6 bases). Germline V gives CDR1 MNHEY, CDR2 SVGAGI. The CDR3 is made up of 14 amino acids.

The V gene is TRBV14, the J gene TRBJ1-4; maybe TRBD1 (6 bases). Germline CDR1 reads SGHDN; CDR2 reads FVKESK. Trimming pared 1 base from V and 8 bases from J, leaving 17 bases between. The CDR3 is 16 residues long. This CDR3 is CASSQVGQGRGEKLFF. As DNA, the CDR3 is TGTGCCAGCAGCCAAGTAGGTCAGGGGCGAGGAGAAAAACTGTTTTTT.

The chain links TRBV6-5 to TRBJ2-1; TRBD1 might be the D (6 bases). Germline V lookup: CDR1 MNHEY, CDR2 SVGAGI. There are 14 residues in the CDR3. V lost 7 bases and J 3 bases, leaving 13 bases between the germline ends. The CDR3 DNA sequence: TGTGCCAGCACCCTGGACAGCCTCTACAATGAGCAGTTCTTC. Amino acid sequence: CASTLDSLYNEQFF.

The V and J genes are TRBV7-3 and TRBJ2-5; D possibly corresponds to TRBD2 (5 bases). The CDR3 is made up of 15 amino acids. Germline CDR1 and CDR2: SGHTA and FQGTGA. V dropped 5 bases and J dropped 1 base, with 14 bases sitting between them. The CDR3 is CASSPAGGSQETQYF. For the CDR3, the DNA is TGTGCCAGCAGCCCGGCGGGTGGTTCCCAAGAGACCCAGTACTTC. Full variable domain (rest looked up from reference TRBV7-3 and TRBJ2-5): GAGVSQTPSNKVTEKGKYVELRCDPISGHTALYWYRQSLGQGPEFLIYFQGTGAADDSGLPNDRFFAVRPEGSVSTLKIQRTERGDSAVYLCASSPAGGSQETQYFGPGTRLLVL.

Here the CDR3 reads CASSQDFSGANVLTF. As DNA, the CDR3 is TGTGCCAGCAGCCAGGACTTCTCTGGGGCCAACGTCCTGACTTTC. The V call is TRBV6-6, the J call TRBJ2-6, with a weak D call TRBD2 (5 bases). The V end lost 6 bases, the J end lost 0 bases, and 9 bases lay between the germline ends. The CDR3 runs 15 residues. Per the germline V gene, CDR1 is MNHNY and CDR2 is SVGAGI (reference sequence).

V and J are TRBV6-6 and TRBJ1-1; D may be TRBD1 (5 bases). CDR1 and CDR2 (germline): MNHNY, SVGAGI (reference sequence). CDR3 length: 13 amino acids. V lost 6 bases to trimming and J lost 3 bases, with 11 bases between them. CDR3: CASSTAGHTEAFF. In DNA form, the CDR3 reads TGTGCCAGCAGCACGGCAGGGCACACTGAAGCTTTCTTT.

J is TRBJ2-3 and V is TRBV7-3; maybe TRBD2 (5 bases). Looked up from germline, CDR1 is SGHTA and CDR2 is FQGTGA. The CDR3 is 15 residues long. Trimming left V 5 bases short and J 1 base short, with 13 bases between. CDR3 region: CASSASRGRTDTQYF. The CDR3 nucleotides read TGTGCCAGCAGCGCCTCGCGAGGGCGCACAGATACGCAGTATTTT.

The rearrangement uses TRBV24-1 and TRBJ2-1; D is perhaps TRBD2 (6 bases). V dropped 9 bases and J dropped 8 bases, with 10 bases sitting between them. CDR1 and CDR2 from the germline V gene are KGHDR and SFDVKD. This CDR3 region has 11 residues. This CDR3 reads CATRDSYEQFF. The CDR3 region has the DNA TGTGCCACCCGGGACTCTTATGAGCAGTTCTTC.

The rearrangement links TRBV10-3 to TRBJ2-3, with TRBD1 as a possible D gene (5 bases). CDR1 and CDR2 from the germline V gene are ENHRY and SYGVKD. This CDR3 region has 14 residues. Trimming took off 10 bases at V and 4 bases at J, with 18 bases between the two ends. DNA for the CDR3: TGTGCCACTAACTTAGGGGTAGGAGCAGATACGCAGTATTTT. Translation: CATNLGVGADTQYF.

The chain's CDR3 is CASRTGQGFGNTIYF. CDR3 sequence (DNA): TGTGCCAGTAGAACTGGACAGGGTTTTGGAAACACCATATATTTT. This chain connects TRBV19 to TRBJ1-3; TRBD1 agrees at 8 bases. V dropped 6 bases and J dropped 3; count of bases not matched to a gene: 7. CDR1 and CDR2 (germline): LNHDA, SQIVND (reference sequence). This CDR3 is built from 15 residues.

The chain links TRBV4-2 to TRBJ2-7, with TRBD2 matching 10 bases. CDR1 and CDR2 (germline): LGHNA, YNFKEQ. Trimming at V came to 0 bases and at J to 5 bases, leaving 4 bases not matched to a gene. This CDR3 is built from 15 residues. This CDR3 is CASSQDGLAGDEQYF. CDR3 DNA sequence: TGTGCCAGCAGCCAAGATGGGCTAGCGGGGGACGAGCAGTACTTC.

The chain links TRBV30 to TRBJ1-5; the D gene is possibly TRBD1 (6 bases). There are 16 residues in the CDR3. Trimming pared 2 bases from V and 6 bases from J, leaving 20 bases between. CDR1 and CDR2 (germline): GTSNPN, SVGIG (reference sequence). CDR3 nucleotide sequence: TGTGCCTGGAGTCCACGAGTTTCGGGGGGGCTTCAGCCCCAGCATTTT. Translating it yields CAWSPRVSGGLQPQHF.

The genes are TRBV3-1 (or the pseudogene TRBV3-2) and TRBJ2-1; 8 nucleotides match TRBD2. V trimming: 6 bases; J trimming: 6 bases; junction bases outside the gene matches: 13. The CDR3 consists of 16 residues. CDR1 is LGHDT and CDR2 is YNNKEL in the germline V gene (reference sequence). CDR3 nucleotides: TGTGCCAGCAGGACTATTGACGGGACTAGTGTCAATGAGCAGTTCTTC. This codes for CASRTIDGTSVNEQFF.

V is TRBV5-6 and J is TRBJ1-2; 10 bases match TRBD1. The ends lost 0 bases at V and 4 bases at J; junction bases unmatched: 6. This CDR3 spans 16 amino acids. Per germline, CDR1 SGHDT and CDR2 YYEEEE. CDR3 sequence (DNA): TGTGCCAGCAGCTTGGGAGGACAGGGGGAAAGCTATGGCTACACCTTC. It is translated as CASSLGGQGESYGYTF. The full variable domain, with the rest looked up from reference TRBV5-6 and TRBJ1-2, is DAGVTQSPTHLIKTRGQQVTLRCSPKSGHDTVSWYQQALGQGPQFIFQYYEEEERQRGNFPDRFSGHQFPNYSSELNVNALLLGDSALYLCASSLGGQGESYGYTFGSGTRLTVV.

This clone is a singleton in its sample. J is TRBJ2-1 and V is TRBV7-2; no clear D. Germline CDR1 and CDR2: SGHTA and FQGNSA. V was clipped by 5 bases and J by 6 bases, with 8 bases between them. CDR3 length: 12 residues. In DNA, the CDR3 is TGTGCCAGCAGCCCTCGTATCAATGAGCAGTTCTTC. Protein: CASSPRINEQFF.